The 27 T cell receptor beta chains listed next were all sequenced from one sample in a study of cytomegalovirus exposure and HLA in healthy donors. Amplification used 60 Vbeta primers and 13 Jbeta primers. The assay was immunoSEQ multiplex PCR, and TCRdb's table has in-frame clones only and misses some. The sample carries some 160,000 clones, approximately 84% recorded once. The specimen sequenced was PBMCs. The receptor set was obtained from a man aged 30-40 years in good health and CMV-seropositive.

This clone was counted a single time. CDR3 residues: CASSLGRGLNTEAFF. CDR3 nucleotides: TGTGCCAGCAGCTTAGGCAGGGGGTTGAACACTGAAGCTTTCTTT. V and J are TRBV7-2 and TRBJ1-1; 7 bases match TRBD1. V gave up 1 base and J gave up 0 bases; unmatched junction bases: 2. CDR1 and CDR2 (germline): SGHTA, FQGNSA. The length of the CDR3 is 15 residues.

V gene TRBV21-1 combines with J gene TRBJ2-5; the listed D gene, TRBD2, was not tested against the DNA. TRBV21-1 is shown as a pseudogene. CDR3 length: 17 amino acids. CDR3 amino acids: CASSKEVRGVFVETQYF. The CDR3 nucleotides are TGTGCCAGCAGCAAAGAAGTTCGGGGGGTATTTGTAGAGACCCAGTACTTC.

The chain combines TRBV7-9 with TRBJ2-1; D might be TRBD2 (6 bases). In germline, CDR1 is SEHNR, CDR2 FQNEAQ (reference sequence). The CDR3 totals 14 residues. V was shortened by 5 bases and J by 2 bases, with 10 bases between the two germline ends. CDR3 loop: CASSPPGAYNEQFF. In DNA form, the CDR3 reads TGTGCCAGCAGCCCTCCGGGGGCCTACAATGAGCAGTTCTTC.

This sequence joins TRBV30 and TRBJ2-7; TRBD2 matches 8 bases. Per the germline V gene, CDR1 is GTSNPN and CDR2 is SVGIG (reference sequence). This CDR3 contains 14 residues. In nucleotides, the CDR3 is TGTGACAATAAGTCGGGGGGGTTCTGTCACGAGCAGTACGTC. It codes for CDNKSGGFCHEQYV.

The chain has TRBV5-5 and TRBJ1-2, with unresolved D. The CDR3 sequence is 13 residues long. V was clipped by 0 bases and J by 5 bases, with 8 bases between them. Germline V lookup: CDR1 SGHKS, CDR2 YYEKEE (reference sequence). For the CDR3, the DNA is TGTGCCAGCAGCTTGGCCCTCGAGTATGGCTACACCTTC. Translation: CASSLALEYGYTF.

This clone was seen only once. The genes are TRBV5-4 and TRBJ2-3; D is ambiguous. V was cut by 0 bases and J by 3 bases, with 5 bases left in between. Germline V CDR1 and CDR2: SGHNT, YYREEE (reference sequence). The CDR3 covers 13 residues. CDR3 in amino acids: CASSLDRTDTQYF. The CDR3 DNA sequence: TGTGCCAGCAGCTTGGACAGAACAGATACGCAGTATTTT.

The J gene is TRBJ2-7, the V gene TRBV9, with 8 bases that match TRBD1. With 0 bases clipped from V and 4 bases from J, the junction kept 9 bases outside the gene matches. In germline, CDR1 is SGDLS, CDR2 YYNGEE. CDR3 length: 16 amino acids. The CDR3 DNA is TGTGCCAGCAGCGTAGCGGGGCAGGGGGCGAGGTACGAGCAGTACTTC. This gives the protein CASSVAGQGARYEQYF.

The chain recombines TRBV4-2 with TRBJ2-1, with TRBD2 matching over 9 bases. The CDR3 consists of 16 residues. V lost 0 bases to trimming and J lost 7 bases; unmatched junction nucleotides: 7. Per germline, CDR1 LGHNA and CDR2 YNFKEQ. As DNA, the CDR3 is TGTGCCAGCAGCCAAGAGGCGGGAGGGCCGTGGAATGAGCAGTTCTTC. Translated, it gives CASSQEAGGPWNEQFF.

The chain is built from TRBV5-1 and TRBJ2-5; weak D call: TRBD2 (5 bases). V was clipped by 0 bases and J by 11 bases, with 14 bases between them. Per the germline V gene, CDR1 is SGHRS and CDR2 is YFSETQ. This CDR3 has 13 amino acids. In DNA form, the CDR3 reads TGCGCCAGCAGCTTGGAGAAGGGAGCCCGGCAGTACTTC. This encodes CASSLEKGARQYF.

The rearrangement links TRBV9 to TRBJ1-2; TRBD1 is a possible D gene (6 bases). The CDR3 runs 15 residues. The germline CDR1 and CDR2 sequences are SGDLS and YYNGEE. V shed 0 bases and J shed 4 bases, with 13 bases lying between them. The CDR3 protein is CASSVERDTLYGYTF. The CDR3 DNA is TGTGCCAGCAGCGTAGAACGGGACACACTCTATGGCTACACCTTC.

This clone was observed once. The sample contains more than one DNA sequence encoding this CDR3. The chain combines TRBV5-1 with TRBJ2-3; 9 positions match TRBD2. CDR1 SGHRS and CDR2 YFSETQ come from the germline V gene. The ends lost 0 bases at V and 4 bases at J; junction bases unmatched: 0. The CDR3 consists of 14 residues. DNA of the CDR3: TGCGCCAGCAGCTTGGGGACTAGCGCAGATACGCAGTATTTT. Translating gives CASSLGTSADTQYF.

The chain combines TRBV29-1 with TRBJ2-1, with TRBD2 matching 13 bases. Trimming at V came to 1 base and at J to 10 bases, leaving 13 bases not matched to a gene. The V gene's germline CDR1 is SQVTM and CDR2 ANQGSEA. The CDR3 loop spans 17 amino acids. CDR3 loop: CSVEVGTSGRARGEQFF. The CDR3 nucleotides are TGCAGCGTTGAAGTGGGTACTAGCGGGAGGGCCCGGGGAGAGCAGTTCTTC.

The chain couples TRBV4-3 to TRBJ2-6; the D gene is possibly TRBD1 (5 bases). Trimming took off 4 bases at V and 0 bases at J, with 16 bases between the two ends. CDR3 length equals 18 residues. Germline CDR1 and CDR2: LGHNA and YSLEER. CDR3 nucleotide sequence: TGCGCCAGCAGCCCGCTGGGCAGGGAACGCTCTGGGGCCAACGTCCTGACTTTC. It specifies CASSPLGRERSGANVLTF.

The gene calls are TRBV5-1 and TRBJ2-7; D might be TRBD1 (8 bases). V lost 4 bases, J lost 6 bases, and 17 bases lay in between. The length of the CDR3 is 14 residues. Germline V gives CDR1 SGHRS, CDR2 YFSETQ. CDR3 nucleotide sequence: TGCGCCAGCAGCCGGGGGGAGGGACAGGTCGAGCAGTACTTC. As protein: CASSRGEGQVEQYF.

J is TRBJ1-1 and V is TRBV7-9; perhaps TRBD1 as D (5 bases). The V end was cut by 1 base, the J end by 7 bases, with 13 bases between. The CDR3 extends over 14 amino acids. Germline CDR1 is SEHNR and CDR2 is FQNEAQ (reference sequence). CDR3 in DNA: TGTGCCAGCAGCTTAGGACGCACGGGGGGTGAAGCTTTCTTT. It translates to CASSLGRTGGEAFF.

This clone was detected only a few times. The CDR3 spells CASSLDREFGYTF. CDR3 bases: TGTGCCAGCAGCTTGGACAGGGAGTTCGGCTACACCTTC. This chain links TRBV5-6 with TRBJ1-2; tentative D call: TRBD1 (6 bases). The CDR3 contains 13 residues. Per the germline V gene, CDR1 is SGHDT and CDR2 is YYEEEE. V gave up 0 bases and J gave up 8 bases, with 11 bases separating them.

The chain is built from TRBV30 and TRBJ1-6; D is possibly TRBD1 (6 bases). Germline V gene lookup returns CDR1 GTSNPN and CDR2 SVGIG (reference sequence). CDR3 length equals 14 residues. Between the trimmed V and J ends, which lost 5 bases and 8 bases, there was a span of 16 bases. The CDR3 DNA sequence: TGTGCCTGGTCTCCGGGACACCGGCATTCACCCCTCCACTTT. Encoded protein: CAWSPGHRHSPLHF.

This chain joins TRBV7-5 and TRBJ2-5; the table names TRBD2, a call not compared with the DNA. TRBV7-5 is classified as a pseudogene. The CDR3 runs 15 residues. The CDR3 bases are TGTGTCAGAAGCTTAGTCATGAGGAAACAAGAGACCCAGTACTTC. It codes for CVRSLVMRKQETQYF.

Worth noting for this clone: A read error may account for a junction end that differs from germline. This chain links TRBV7-9 with TRBJ2-5, with 7 bases identical to TRBD2. Per the germline V gene, CDR1 is SEHNR and CDR2 is FQNEAQ (reference sequence). The CDR3 has 15 amino acids. The CDR3 DNA follows: TGTTCCAGCAGCTTCCTAGCGGTAGACCGGGAGACCCAGTACTTC. Encoded protein: CSSSFLAVDRETQYF.

The chain recombines TRBV10-2 with TRBJ2-3; D gene unclear. Trimming removed 3 bases from V and 3 bases from J, with 7 bases in between. This CDR3 is built from 13 residues. The V gene's germline CDR1 is WSHSY and CDR2 SAAADI. This CDR3 reads CASSERETDTQYF. The CDR3, as DNA: TGCGCCAGCAGTGAACGAGAGACAGATACGCAGTATTTT.

The rearrangement links TRBV6-6 to TRBJ1-5, with 8 bases matching TRBD1. Trimming at V came to 6 bases and at J to 5 bases, leaving 6 bases not matched to a gene. CDR1 is MNHNY, CDR2 SVGAGI, per germline (reference sequence). CDR3 length: 14 residues. The CDR3 nucleotides read TGTGCCAGCAGGGAACACAGGGGGGATCAGCCCCAGCATTTT. This codes for CASREHRGDQPQHF.

V is TRBV4-2 and J is TRBJ1-4; TRBD1 is a possible D gene (5 bases). Germline V gene data show CDR1 as LGHNA and CDR2 as YNFKEQ. V was trimmed by 1 base and J by 5 bases, leaving 14 bases between them. There are 16 residues in the CDR3. The CDR3 DNA reads as TGTGCCAGCAGCCAAGGCGGGACGGGACTAAATGAAAAACTGTTTTTT. Amino acids: CASSQGGTGLNEKLFF.

V is TRBV5-1 and J is TRBJ2-7; 12 bases map to TRBD2. Trimming at V came to 4 bases and at J to 2 bases, leaving 10 bases not matched to a gene. The CDR3 is 17 residues long. Germline-derived CDR1 and CDR2 are SGHRS and YFSETQ. CDR3 sequence reads: CASSLYPPSGGAYEQYF. The DNA for the CDR3 is TGCGCCAGCAGCCTCTACCCCCCTAGCGGGGGGGCCTACGAGCAGTACTTC.

The chain couples TRBV5-1 to TRBJ2-2; 7 nucleotides match TRBD1. The germline V gene encodes CDR1 SGHRS and CDR2 YFSETQ. There are 15 residues in the CDR3. V was clipped by 4 bases and J by 4 bases; unmatched bases: 7. The CDR3 loop is CASSVGQTVTGELFF. The CDR3 DNA follows: TGCGCCAGCAGCGTGGGACAGACAGTCACCGGGGAGCTGTTTTTT.

The V and J genes are TRBV25-1 and TRBJ2-7, with 9 bases matching TRBD1. The length of the CDR3 is 15 residues. Germline assignment: CDR1 MGHDK and CDR2 SYGVNS. V dropped 4 bases and J dropped 7; count of bases not matched to a gene: 11. CDR3 sequence: CASSGDRVMFGEQYF. CDR3 DNA sequence: TGTGCCAGCAGTGGGGACAGGGTGATGTTTGGAGAGCAGTACTTC.

V usage is TRBV19 and J usage is TRBJ1-3; 11 positions match TRBD1. The CDR3 is 18 amino acids. Losses at the gene ends were 5 bases for V and 2 bases for J; bases not matched to a gene: 11. Germline V gene data show CDR1 as LNHDA and CDR2 as SQIVND (reference sequence). The CDR3 nucleotides are TGTGCCAGTAGTCTAGGGACAGGGGGAACAATTACTGGAAACACCATATATTTT. Its translation is CASSLGTGGTITGNTIYF.

The chain joins TRBV6-6 to TRBJ2-7; 9 bases match TRBD1. V dropped 2 bases and J dropped 3; count of bases not matched to a gene: 2. CDR3 length equals 14 residues. Germline V gives CDR1 MNHNY, CDR2 SVGAGI (reference sequence). Here the CDR3 reads CASSYADRGYEQYF. In DNA form, the CDR3 reads TGTGCCAGCAGTTACGCGGACAGGGGCTACGAGCAGTACTTC.